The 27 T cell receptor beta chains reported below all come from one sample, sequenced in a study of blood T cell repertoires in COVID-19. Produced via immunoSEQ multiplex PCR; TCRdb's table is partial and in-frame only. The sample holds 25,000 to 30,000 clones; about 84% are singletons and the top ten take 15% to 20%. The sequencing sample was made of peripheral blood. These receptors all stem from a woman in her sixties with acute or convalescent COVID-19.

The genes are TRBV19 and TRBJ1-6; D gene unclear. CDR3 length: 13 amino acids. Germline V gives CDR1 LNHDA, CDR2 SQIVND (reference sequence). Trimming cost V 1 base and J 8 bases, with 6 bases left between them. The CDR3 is CASSIAGDSPLHF. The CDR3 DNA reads TGTGCCAGTAGTATAGCCGGGGATTCACCCCTCCACTTT.

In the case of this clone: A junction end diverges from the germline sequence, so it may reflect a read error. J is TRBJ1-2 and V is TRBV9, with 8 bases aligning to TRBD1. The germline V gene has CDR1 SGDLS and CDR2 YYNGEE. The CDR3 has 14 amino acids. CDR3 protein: CASCVGTGNYGYTF. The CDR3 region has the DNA TGTGCCAGCTGCGTTGGGACAGGCAACTATGGCTACACCTTC. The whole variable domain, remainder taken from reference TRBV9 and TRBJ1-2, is DSGVTQTPKHLITATGQRVTLRCSPRSGDLSVYWYQQSLDQGLQFLIQYYNGEERAKGNILERFSAQQFPDLHSELNLSSLELGDSALYFCASCVGTGNYGYTFGSGTRLTVV.

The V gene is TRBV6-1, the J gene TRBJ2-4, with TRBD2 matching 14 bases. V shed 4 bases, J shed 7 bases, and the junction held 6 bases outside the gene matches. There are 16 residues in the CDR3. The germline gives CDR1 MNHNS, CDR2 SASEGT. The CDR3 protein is CASSAGTSGGMNIQYF. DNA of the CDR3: TGTGCCAGCAGTGCCGGGACTAGCGGGGGTATGAACATTCAGTACTTC.

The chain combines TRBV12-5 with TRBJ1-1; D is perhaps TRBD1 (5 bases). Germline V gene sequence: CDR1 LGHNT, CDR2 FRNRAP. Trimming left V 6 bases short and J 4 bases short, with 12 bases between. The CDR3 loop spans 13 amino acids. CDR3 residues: CASGVGRGTEAFF. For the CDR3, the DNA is TGTGCTAGTGGGGTGGGGCGAGGCACTGAAGCTTTCTTT.

This chain's CDR3 is CSASSTSYGYTF. The CDR3 nucleotides are TGCAGTGCTAGTTCCACTTCCTATGGCTACACCTTC. The chain carries TRBV20-1 and TRBJ1-2; D not resolved. There are 12 residues in the CDR3. Deletions cut 3 bases from V and 4 bases from J, with 9 bases between. Germline V gene lookup returns CDR1 DFQATT and CDR2 SNEGSKA (reference sequence).

CDR3 in amino acids: CAWSEGGLNYGYTF. The CDR3 nucleotides read TGTGCCTGGAGTGAGGGGGGGCTTAACTATGGCTACACCTTC. The chain employs TRBV30 and TRBJ1-2; perhaps TRBD1 as D (6 bases). CDR3 length: 14 amino acids. V dropped 1 base and J dropped 1 base, with 10 bases sitting between them. Germline loops: CDR1 GTSNPN, CDR2 SVGIG (reference sequence). The full variable domain, in which reference TRBV30 and TRBJ1-2 provide the parts outside the CDR3, is SQTIHQWPATLVQPVGSPLSLECTVEGTSNPNLYWYRQAAGRGLQLLFYSVGIGQISSEVPQNLSASRPQDRQFILSSKKLLLSDSGFYLCAWSEGGLNYGYTFGSGTRLTVV.

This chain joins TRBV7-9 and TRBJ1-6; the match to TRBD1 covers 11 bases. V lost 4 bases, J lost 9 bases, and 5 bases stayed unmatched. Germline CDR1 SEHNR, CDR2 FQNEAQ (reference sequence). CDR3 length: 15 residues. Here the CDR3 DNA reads TGTGCCAGCAGCTCGGACAGGGGGCTAGGTTCACCCCTCCACTTT. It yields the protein CASSSDRGLGSPLHF.

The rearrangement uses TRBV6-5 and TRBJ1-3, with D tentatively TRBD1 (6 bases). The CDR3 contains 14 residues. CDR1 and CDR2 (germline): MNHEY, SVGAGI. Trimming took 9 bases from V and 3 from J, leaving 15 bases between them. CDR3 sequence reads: CASLQGGGGNTIYF. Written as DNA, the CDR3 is TGTGCCAGTCTACAGGGAGGGGGTGGAAACACCATATATTTT.

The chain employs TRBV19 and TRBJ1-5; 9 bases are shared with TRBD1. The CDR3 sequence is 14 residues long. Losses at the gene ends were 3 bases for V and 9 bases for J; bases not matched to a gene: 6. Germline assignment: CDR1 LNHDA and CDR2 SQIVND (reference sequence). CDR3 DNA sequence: TGTGCCAGTAGTATTCCGGGACAGGGACGGCCCCAGCATTTT. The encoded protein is CASSIPGQGRPQHF.

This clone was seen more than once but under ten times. The CDR3 coding sequence is TGTGCCACCAGTGAACGGAGTAATAATCAGCCCCAGCATTTT. Translation gives CATSERSNNQPQHF. This chain links TRBV24-1 with TRBJ1-5; the D is unclear. The length of the CDR3 is 14 residues. The V and J ends lost 4 bases and 4 bases respectively, with 10 bases between them. The germline CDR1 and CDR2 sequences are KGHDR and SFDVKD.

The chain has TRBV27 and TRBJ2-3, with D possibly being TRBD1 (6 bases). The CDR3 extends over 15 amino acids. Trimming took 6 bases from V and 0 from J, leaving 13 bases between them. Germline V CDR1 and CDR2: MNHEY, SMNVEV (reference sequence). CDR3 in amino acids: CASRRTDFSTDTQYF. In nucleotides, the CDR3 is TGTGCCAGCAGGCGGACAGATTTTAGCACAGATACGCAGTATTTT.

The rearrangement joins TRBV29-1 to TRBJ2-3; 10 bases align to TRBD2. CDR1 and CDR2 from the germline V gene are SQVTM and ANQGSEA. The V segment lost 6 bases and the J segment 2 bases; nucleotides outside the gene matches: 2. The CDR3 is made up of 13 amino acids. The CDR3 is CSVGLAATDTQYF. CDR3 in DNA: TGCAGCGTAGGACTAGCGGCCACAGATACGCAGTATTTT.

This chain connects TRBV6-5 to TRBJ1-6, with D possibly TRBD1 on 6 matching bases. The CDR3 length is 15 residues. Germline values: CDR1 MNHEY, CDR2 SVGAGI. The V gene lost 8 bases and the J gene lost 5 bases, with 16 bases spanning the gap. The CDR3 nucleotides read TGTGCCAGCGGAACCATCAGGGGTAATAATTCACCCCTCCACTTT. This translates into CASGTIRGNNSPLHF.

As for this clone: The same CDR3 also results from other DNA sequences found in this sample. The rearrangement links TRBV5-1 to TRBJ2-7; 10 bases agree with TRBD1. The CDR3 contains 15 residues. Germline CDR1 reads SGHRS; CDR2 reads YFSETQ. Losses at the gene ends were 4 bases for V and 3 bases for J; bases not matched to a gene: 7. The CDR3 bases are TGCGCCAGCAGCCCCCGGACAGGGGGGGGCTACGAGCAGTACTTC. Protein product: CASSPRTGGGYEQYF.

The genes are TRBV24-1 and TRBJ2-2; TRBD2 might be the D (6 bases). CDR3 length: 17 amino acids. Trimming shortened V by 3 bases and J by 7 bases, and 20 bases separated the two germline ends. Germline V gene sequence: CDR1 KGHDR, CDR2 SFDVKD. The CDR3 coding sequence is TGTGCCACCAGTGATACGGGACTGTCACAATCTGGCGGGGAGCTGTTTTTT. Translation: CATSDTGLSQSGGELFF.

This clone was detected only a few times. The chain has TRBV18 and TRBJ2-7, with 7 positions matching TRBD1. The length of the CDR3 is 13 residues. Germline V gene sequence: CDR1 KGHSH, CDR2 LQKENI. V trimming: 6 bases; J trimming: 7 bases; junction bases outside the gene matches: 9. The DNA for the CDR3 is TGTGCCAGCTCGACCGGGACAGCCGTAGAGCAGTACTTC. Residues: CASSTGTAVEQYF.

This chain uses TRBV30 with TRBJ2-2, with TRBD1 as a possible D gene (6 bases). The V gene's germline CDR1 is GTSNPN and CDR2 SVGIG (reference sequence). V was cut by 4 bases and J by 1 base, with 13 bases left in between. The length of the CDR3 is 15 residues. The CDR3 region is CAWIRPGVNTGELFF. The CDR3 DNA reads TGTGCCTGGATTAGGCCAGGGGTGAACACCGGGGAGCTGTTTTTT.

The CDR3 is CASRERSAGELFF. DNA of the CDR3: TGTGCCAGTAGGGAGAGATCGGCCGGGGAGCTGTTTTTT. V and J are TRBV19 and TRBJ2-2; D remains unclear. Trimming removed 6 bases at V and 6 bases at J, with 11 bases between. CDR1 and CDR2 from the germline V gene are LNHDA and SQIVND (reference sequence). This CDR3 contains 13 residues.

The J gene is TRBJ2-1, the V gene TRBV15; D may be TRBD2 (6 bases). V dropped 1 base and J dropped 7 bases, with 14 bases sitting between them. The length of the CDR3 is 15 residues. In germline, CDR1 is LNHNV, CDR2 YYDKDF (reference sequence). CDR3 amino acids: CATSRGGVIGNEQFF. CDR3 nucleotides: TGTGCCACCAGCAGAGGGGGGGTGATTGGGAATGAGCAGTTCTTC.

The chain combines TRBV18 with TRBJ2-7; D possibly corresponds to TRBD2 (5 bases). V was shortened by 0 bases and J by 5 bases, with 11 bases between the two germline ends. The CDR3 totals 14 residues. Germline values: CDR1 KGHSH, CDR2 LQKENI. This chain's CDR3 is CASSPPRERNEQYF. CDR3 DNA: TGTGCCAGCTCACCACCAAGGGAGAGGAACGAGCAGTACTTC.

Here the CDR3 reads CATSRGQATNYGYTF. CDR3 sequence (DNA): TGTGCCACCAGCAGAGGACAGGCTACTAACTATGGCTACACCTTC. The rearrangement uses TRBV15 and TRBJ1-2; TRBD1 is a possible D gene (6 bases). The germline CDR1 and CDR2 sequences are LNHNV and YYDKDF (reference sequence). The V and J ends lost 1 base and 0 bases respectively, with 9 bases between them. The CDR3 runs 15 residues. Filled out from reference TRBV15 and TRBJ1-2, the complete variable domain reads DAMVIQNPRYQVTQFGKPVTLSCSQTLNHNVMYWYQQKSSQAPKLLFHYYDKDFNNEADTPDNFQSRRPNTSFCFLDIRSPGLGDTAMYLCATSRGQATNYGYTFGSGTRLTVV.

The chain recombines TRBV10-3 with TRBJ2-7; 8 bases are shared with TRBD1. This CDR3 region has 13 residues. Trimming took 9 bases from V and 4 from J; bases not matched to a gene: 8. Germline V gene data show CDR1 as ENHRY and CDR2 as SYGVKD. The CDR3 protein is CAIGQGAGYEQYF. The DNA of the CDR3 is TGTGCCATTGGACAGGGAGCGGGTTACGAGCAGTACTTC.

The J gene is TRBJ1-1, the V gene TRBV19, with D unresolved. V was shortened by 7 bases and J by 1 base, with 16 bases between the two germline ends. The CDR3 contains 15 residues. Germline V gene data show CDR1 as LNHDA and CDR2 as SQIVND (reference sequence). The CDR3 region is CASIVYAGSNTEAFF. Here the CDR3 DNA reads TGTGCCAGTATTGTGTATGCAGGATCGAACACTGAAGCTTTCTTT.

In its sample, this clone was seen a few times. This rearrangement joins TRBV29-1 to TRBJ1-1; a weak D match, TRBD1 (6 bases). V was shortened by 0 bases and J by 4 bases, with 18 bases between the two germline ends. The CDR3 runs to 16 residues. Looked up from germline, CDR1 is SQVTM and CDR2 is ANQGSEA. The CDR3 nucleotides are TGCAGCGTTGAAGAAAGAACAGGGATAGAAGCCACTGAAGCTTTCTTT. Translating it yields CSVEERTGIEATEAFF. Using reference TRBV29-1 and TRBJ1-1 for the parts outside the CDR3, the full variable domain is SAVISQKPSRDICQRGTSLTIQCQVDSQVTMMFWYRQQPGQSLTLIATANQGSEATYESGFVIDKFPISRPNLTFSTLTVSNMSPEDSSIYLCSVEERTGIEATEAFFGQGTRLTVV.

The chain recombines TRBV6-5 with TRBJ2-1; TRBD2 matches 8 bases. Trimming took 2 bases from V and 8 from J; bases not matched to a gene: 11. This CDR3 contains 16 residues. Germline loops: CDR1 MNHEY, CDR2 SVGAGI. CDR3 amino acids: CASSYLPAGDRYEQFF. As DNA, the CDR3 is TGTGCCAGCAGTTACCTTCCAGCGGGGGATAGGTATGAGCAGTTCTTC.

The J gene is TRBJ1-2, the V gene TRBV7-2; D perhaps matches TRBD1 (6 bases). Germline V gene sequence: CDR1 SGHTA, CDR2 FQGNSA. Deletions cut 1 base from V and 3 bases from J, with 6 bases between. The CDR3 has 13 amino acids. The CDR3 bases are TGTGCCAGCAGCTTAGGACAGGACTATGGCTACACCTTC. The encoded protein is CASSLGQDYGYTF.

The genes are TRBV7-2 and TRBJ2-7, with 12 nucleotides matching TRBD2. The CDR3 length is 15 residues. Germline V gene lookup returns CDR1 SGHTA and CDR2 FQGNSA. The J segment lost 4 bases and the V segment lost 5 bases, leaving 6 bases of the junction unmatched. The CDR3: CASSLQLAGGYEQYF. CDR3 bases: TGTGCCAGCAGCCTTCAACTAGCGGGGGGATACGAGCAGTACTTC.